What follows is one T cell receptor beta chain and its context. This clone was seen a single time. Its cognate antigen has yet to be identified. No base qualities exist here, and no much larger clone lies one base off it. Healthy control blood was obtained either as purchased buffy coats or from healthy volunteers. Healthy control blood was processed to PBMCs by Ficoll density gradient and cryopreserved, and patient PBMCs were collected before and after transplant. These data come from a study of Tregs in tolerant kidney transplant recipients (dated by TCRdb to the late 2010s). Describing the broader study: Additional Treg samples were obtained from an approximately 3-day mixed lymphocyte reaction with belatacept, with some samples followed by a roughly 5-day donor restimulation, before recipient CD4+CD25+CD127- cells were sorted. During sorting of primary belatacept mixed lymphocyte reaction cultures, recipient cells were distinguished from donor cells with antibodies. The study applied TCRbeta sequencing to find donor-specific regulatory T cells before combined kidney and bone marrow transplantation and then followed those same cells after transplant. TCRbeta repertoire sequencing was used in 3 healthy controls to compare several methods for expanding Tregs specific for an allogeneic donor.

For TCRbeta CDR3 sequencing, genomic DNA from the sorted cells was extracted using the QIAGEN DNeasy Blood and Tissue Kit. High-throughput TCRbeta CDR3 sequencing, which included PCR amplification with bias correction and internal controls, was done commercially through immunoSEQ. The paper's data handling went like this. A unique productive TCRbeta sequence was defined by the CDR3 nucleotide sequence when primers matched, and otherwise by the CDR3 amino acid sequence together with the Vbeta and Jbeta genes. A sequence counted as donor-reactive if, in CFSE-low cells, the sequence had a frequency of at least 0.01% and was expanded at least 5-fold compared with unstimulated cells. Repertoire divergence was quantified by Jensen-Shannon divergence using the top 100 TCRbeta sequences ranked by frequency. For any sample with multiple sequencing runs, sorting error was corrected in each run separately before the runs were pooled. TCRdb provides this immuneACCESS table in a form limited to in-frame rearrangements. Some clones are lacking; in checked studies, under half of them reflect an unresolved V gene, and why the rest are absent is not known. The DNA was the basis for D and trimming; V, J and clone size are from that table. The table for this sample lists about 31,000 clones; under 90% of them were counted only once. Around 2.4% of the sample comes from the top ten.

The germline V gene provides CDR1 LGHNA and CDR2 YNFKEQ. The trim is 4 bases for V and 2 bases for J, with a gap of 9 bases between the germline ends. The CDR3 goes from the cysteine to the phenylalanine over 15 residues. Only the CDR3 portion is preserved as DNA: 45 bases, with reading frame beginning at the first base. Results the study describes overall, beyond this receptor: Although technical replication error seemed to be minimal, the question of biological reproducibility was not addressed directly. Because only a small number of patients were included, the study had limitations, and the results will need to be validated in larger populations as well as under other immunosuppression protocols. The most biologically relevant and donor-specific TCRbeta repertoire appeared to be identified by expanding Tregs with activated donor B cells.

This receptor was taken from a human donor in good health. The sequencing input was Tregs from blood cultured with allogeneic cells. Rearrangement joined TRBV4-2 to TRBJ2-6; matching of 6 bases hints at TRBD1 as the D gene. The encoded CDR3 is CASSLQGTGANVLTF. DNA sequence: TGTGCCAGCAGCCTGCAGGGGACTGGGGCCAACGTCCTGACTTTC.